A single sample gave rise to the 10 T cell receptor beta chains below, sequenced in a study of T cell repertoires in cytomegalovirus infection. TCRdb re-analysed the reads in MiXCR, keeping a single row per CDR3 protein. The sample records around 900,000 distinct CDR3 sequences, 31% being singletons. These receptors are not linked to any known antigen. The input for sequencing was cultured CD8+ T cells from PBMCs, taken from culture after CMV antigen stimulation. The receptor set was obtained from a human donor in good health (CMV status not recorded). Some clones in this sample may be carry-over from other donors' samples.

The genes are TRBV6-2 or TRBV6-3 and TRBJ2-6; D not certain. The CDR3 sequence is 17 residues long. With 7 bases removed from V and 1 base from J, the gap between germline ends came to 17 bases. Per germline, CDR1 MNHEY and CDR2 SVGEGT. CDR3 amino acids: CASNSRQSFSGANVLTF. In DNA form, the CDR3 reads TGTGCCAGCAATAGTCGGCAGTCTTTTTCTGGGGCCAACGTCCTGACTTTC.

A few counts support this clonotype. The V gene is TRBV4-1, the J gene TRBJ1-6, with TRBD1 matching over 7 bases. The germline CDR1 and CDR2 sequences are MGHRA and YSYEKL. Trimming at V came to 1 base and at J to 6 bases, leaving 6 bases not matched to a gene. The length of the CDR3 is 16 residues. The CDR3 is CASSQAPGQTNSPLHF. CDR3 coding DNA: TGCGCCAGCAGCCAAGCACCGGGACAGACTAATTCACCCCTCCACTTT.

The chain combines TRBV7-2 with TRBJ1-6; D is unclear. Germline assignment: CDR1 SGHTA and CDR2 FQGNSA. This CDR3 has 15 residues. V was trimmed by 4 bases and J by 4 bases, leaving 11 bases between them. CDR3 sequence reads: CASSSPGTYNSPLHF. The CDR3 DNA follows: TGTGCCAGCAGCTCTCCGGGCACATATAATTCACCCCTCCACTTT.

The rearrangement joins TRBV6-2 or TRBV6-3 to TRBJ2-7; D remains ambiguous. Looked up from germline, CDR1 is MNHEY and CDR2 is SVGEGT. Trimming took off 0 bases at V and 2 bases at J, with 8 bases between the two ends. The CDR3 consists of 14 residues. The CDR3 loop reads CASSYSSYAYEQYV. CDR3 nucleotides: TGTGCCAGCAGTTACTCCTCTTACGCCTACGAGCAGTACGTC.

The gene calls are TRBV20-1 and TRBJ1-4, with D hard to call. The V end lost 0 bases, the J end lost 0 bases, and 5 bases lay between the germline ends. CDR3 size: 14 residues. CDR1 DFQATT and CDR2 SNEGSKA come from the germline V gene (reference sequence). The CDR3 spells CSARDLTTNEKLFF. CDR3 nucleotide sequence: TGCAGTGCTAGAGATCTTACAACTAATGAAAAACTGTTTTTT.

This clonotype turned up a few times. The chain uses TRBV7-9 and TRBJ2-7; D unresolved. This CDR3 is 12 amino acids long. The ends were cut back, 2 bases at V and 7 bases at J, with 9 bases in the middle. In germline, CDR1 is SEHNR, CDR2 FQNEAQ (reference sequence). For the CDR3, the DNA is TGTGCCAGCAGCTTATACCAGGCGGAGCAGTACTTC. Protein: CASSLYQAEQYF.

The J gene is TRBJ1-2, the V gene TRBV6-6; D may be TRBD1 (6 bases). CDR1 and CDR2 (germline): MNHNY, SVGAGI (reference sequence). The CDR3 spans 13 residues. The V end was cut by 7 bases, the J end by 3 bases, with 12 bases between. The CDR3 region is CASTPGAYYGYTF. DNA for the CDR3: TGTGCCAGCACCCCGGGGGCTTACTATGGCTACACCTTC.

This clonotype was detected a few times. The rearrangement uses TRBV27 and TRBJ1-4; D remains ambiguous. Trimming stripped 1 base from V and 1 base from J, with 19 bases between. From germline, CDR1 is MNHEY and CDR2 SMNVEV (reference sequence). This CDR3 has 19 amino acids. For the CDR3, the DNA is TGTGCCAGCAGTTTATTCGGACCCGGAACGGCAGGAACTAATGAAAAACTGTTTTTT. It specifies CASSLFGPGTAGTNEKLFF.

This sequence joins TRBV20-1 and TRBJ2-7; possible D gene TRBD2, 5 bases. CDR3 length equals 14 residues. V shed 3 bases and J shed 2 bases, with 14 bases lying between them. Germline CDR1 reads DFQATT; CDR2 reads SNEGSKA (reference sequence). The CDR3 region is CSARSLDDPYEQYV. The CDR3 region has the DNA TGCAGTGCTAGGTCACTAGATGACCCCTACGAGCAGTACGTC.

The chain uses TRBV15 and TRBJ2-2; 11 bases fit TRBD1. With 5 bases clipped from V and 0 bases from J, the junction kept 17 bases outside the gene matches. CDR3 length: 21 residues. Per germline, CDR1 LNHNV and CDR2 YYDKDF (reference sequence). The DNA of the CDR3 is TGTGCCACCAGCGGGCCGCAGGACAGGGGGCTATTGATGACGAACACCGGGGAGCTGTTTTTT. Protein: CATSGPQDRGLLMTNTGELFF.